Given below is one TCR beta chain in context. Clones were sequenced by immunoSEQ multiplex PCR, and TCRdb holds only the in-frame ones, with some missing. There are fewer than 25,000 clones in the sample; approximately 94% occur only once, and roughly 6.7% lies in the top ten. These data originate in a study of brain T cells in children with intractable seizures. Sequencing was limited to surgery cases with top T cell transcript signatures in brain tissue. The origin of this receptor is a boy between 10 and 17 years old with focal cortical dysplasia and intractable seizures. Sequencing used peripheral blood, obtained at surgery.

For the CDR3, the DNA is TGTGCCAGCAGCTTAGGGGGTCCGGAAGAGACCCAGTACTTC. Translation gives CASSLGGPEETQYF. V and J are TRBV7-3 and TRBJ2-5; D is tentatively TRBD1 or TRBD2 (5 bases each). Germline V gene data show CDR1 as SGHTA and CDR2 as FQGTGA. The germline V and J ends were trimmed by 2 bases and 3 bases, with 10 bases remaining between them. This CDR3 contains 14 residues. Full variable domain (outside the CDR3, taken from reference TRBV7-3 and TRBJ2-5): GAGVSQTPSNKVTEKGKYVELRCDPISGHTALYWYRQSLGQGPEFLIYFQGTGAADDSGLPNDRFFAVRPEGSVSTLKIQRTERGDSAVYLCASSLGGPEETQYFGPGTRLLVL.